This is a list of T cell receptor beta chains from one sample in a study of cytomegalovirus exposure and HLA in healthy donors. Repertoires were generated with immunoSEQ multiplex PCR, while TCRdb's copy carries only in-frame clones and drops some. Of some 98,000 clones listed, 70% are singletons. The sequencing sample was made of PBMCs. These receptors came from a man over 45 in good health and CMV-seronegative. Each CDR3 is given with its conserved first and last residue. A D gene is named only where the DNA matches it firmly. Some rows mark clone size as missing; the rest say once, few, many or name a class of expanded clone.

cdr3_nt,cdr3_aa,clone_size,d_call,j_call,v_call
TGTGCCAGCAGCGGGGGGGTTGCCTATCAGCCCCAGCATTTT,CASSGGVAYQPQHF,NA,NA,TRBJ1-5,TRBV7-8
TGTGCCAGCAGCTTCGGAGGACTTAATGAAAAACTGTTTTTT,CASSFGGLNEKLFF,once,NA,TRBJ1-4,TRBV5-5
TGTGCCAGCAGCCCCCCCCGGGTGTCGCCAGGCAATCAGCCCCAGCATTTT,CASSPPRVSPGNQPQHF,NA,NA,TRBJ1-5,TRBV28
TGTGCCAGTAACCCCCAGGGGAGTATGGCAGTTGGCTACACCTTC,CASNPQGSMAVGYTF,NA,NA,TRBJ1-2,TRBV19
TGTGCCAGCAGTTTCGGATCGGGGGGTGGCTACACCTTC,CASSFGSGGGYTF,NA,NA,TRBJ1-2,TRBV27
TGTGCCAGTAGTGTAACTACAGGGAGCACAGGCGAGCAGTACTTC,CASSVTTGSTGEQYF,NA,NA,TRBJ2-7,TRBV19
TGTGCCAGCAGCCCCCTTAGAATAGCGGGGGGGCCAGGGGAGCAGTACTTC,CASSPLRIAGGPGEQYF,NA,TRBD2,TRBJ2-7,TRBV7-2
TGCGCCAGCAGCCAAGAACACATCGCAAACACCATATATTTT,CASSQEHIANTIYF,NA,NA,TRBJ1-3,TRBV4-3
TGTGCCATCAGGCTGGGACAGGGATACGAGCAGTACTTC,CAIRLGQGYEQYF,NA,TRBD1,TRBJ2-7,TRBV10-3
TGTGCCAGCAGCCAAGATGACTTGGTGAACACTGAAGCTTTCTTT,CASSQDDLVNTEAFF,few,NA,TRBJ1-1,TRBV4-2
TGTGCCAGCAGTTTAGGTGTCGGTTCCTATAATTCACCCCTCCACTTT,CASSLGVGSYNSPLHF,once,NA,TRBJ1-6,TRBV28
TGTGCCAGCAGCTACACCGGGACAGAGGATGAAAAACTGTTTTTT,CASSYTGTEDEKLFF,few,TRBD1,TRBJ1-4,TRBV7-9
TGTGCCAGCAGCCGGAGACCCTCCACTGAAGCTTTCTTT,CASSRRPSTEAFF,NA,NA,TRBJ1-1,TRBV6-5
TGTGCCAGCAGGGACAGCCTGCTTGGGGCTTTCTTT,CASRDSLLGAFF,NA,NA,TRBJ1-1,TRBV2
TGTGCCAGTAGTATAGTAAGGTTAGACGGGAACTATGGCTACACCTTC,CASSIVRLDGNYGYTF,NA,NA,TRBJ1-2,TRBV19
TGTGCCAGCAGTTTGTCCGGGGGGTCTCAGCCCCAGCATTTT,CASSLSGGSQPQHF,NA,NA,TRBJ1-5,TRBV28
TGTGCCTGGAGTGCAATAGAGGGACACTTC,CAWSAIEGHF,NA,NA,TRBJ1-2,TRBV30